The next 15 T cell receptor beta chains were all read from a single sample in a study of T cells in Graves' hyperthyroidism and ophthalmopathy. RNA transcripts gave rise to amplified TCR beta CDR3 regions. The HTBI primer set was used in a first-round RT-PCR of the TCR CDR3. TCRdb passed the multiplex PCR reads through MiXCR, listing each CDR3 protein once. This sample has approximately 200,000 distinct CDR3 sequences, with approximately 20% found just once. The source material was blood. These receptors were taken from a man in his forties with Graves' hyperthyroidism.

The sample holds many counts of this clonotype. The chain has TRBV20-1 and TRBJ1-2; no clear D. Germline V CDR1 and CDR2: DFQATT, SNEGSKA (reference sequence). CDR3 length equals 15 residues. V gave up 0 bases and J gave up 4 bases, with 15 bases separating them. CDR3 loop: CSARDPGDAGYGYTF. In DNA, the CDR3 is TGCAGTGCTAGAGATCCAGGCGATGCAGGCTATGGCTACACCTTC.

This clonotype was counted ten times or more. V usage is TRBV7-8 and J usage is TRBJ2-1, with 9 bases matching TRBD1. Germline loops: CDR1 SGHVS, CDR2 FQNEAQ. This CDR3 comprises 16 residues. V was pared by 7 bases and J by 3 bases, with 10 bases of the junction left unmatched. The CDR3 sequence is CASTTGGAGFYNEQFF. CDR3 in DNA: TGTGCCAGCACCACAGGGGGCGCGGGATTCTACAATGAGCAGTTCTTC.

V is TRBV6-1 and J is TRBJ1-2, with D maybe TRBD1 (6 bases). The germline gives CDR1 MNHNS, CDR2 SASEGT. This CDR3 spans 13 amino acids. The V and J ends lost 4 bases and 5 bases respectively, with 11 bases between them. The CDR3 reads CASSVGATYGYTF. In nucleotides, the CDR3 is TGTGCCAGCAGTGTGGGGGCGACTTATGGCTACACCTTC.

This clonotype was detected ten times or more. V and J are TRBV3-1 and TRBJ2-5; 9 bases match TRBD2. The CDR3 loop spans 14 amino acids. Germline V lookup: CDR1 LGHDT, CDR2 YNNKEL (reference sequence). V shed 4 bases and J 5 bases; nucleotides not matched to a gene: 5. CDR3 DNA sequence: TGTGCCAGCAGCCGAGGGACTAGCCCGGAGACCCAGTACTTC. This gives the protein CASSRGTSPETQYF.

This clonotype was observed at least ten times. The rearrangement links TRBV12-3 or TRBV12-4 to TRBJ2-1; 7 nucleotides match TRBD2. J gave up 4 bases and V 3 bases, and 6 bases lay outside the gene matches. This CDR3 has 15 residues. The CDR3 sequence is CASSFDHGGYNEQFF. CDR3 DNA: TGTGCCAGCAGTTTTGACCACGGGGGGTACAATGAGCAGTTCTTC.

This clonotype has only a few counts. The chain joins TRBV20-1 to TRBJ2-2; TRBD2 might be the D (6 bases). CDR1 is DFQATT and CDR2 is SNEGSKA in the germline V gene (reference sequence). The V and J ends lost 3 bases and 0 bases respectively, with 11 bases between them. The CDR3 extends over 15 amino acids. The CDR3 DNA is TGCAGTGCTAGTGGGTGGGGGGCGAACACCGGGGAGCTGTTTTTT. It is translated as CSASGWGANTGELFF.

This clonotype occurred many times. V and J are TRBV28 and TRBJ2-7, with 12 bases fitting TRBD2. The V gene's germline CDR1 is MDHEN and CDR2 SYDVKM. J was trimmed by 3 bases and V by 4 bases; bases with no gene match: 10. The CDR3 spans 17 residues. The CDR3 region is CASSSNRLAGDHYEQYF. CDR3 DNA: TGTGCCAGCAGTTCCAATCGACTAGCGGGGGACCACTACGAGCAGTACTTC. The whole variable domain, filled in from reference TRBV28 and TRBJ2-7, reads DVKVTQSSRYLVKRTGEKVFLECVQDMDHENMFWYRQDPGLGLRLIYFSYDVKMKEKGDIPEGYSVSREKKERFSLILESASTNQTSMYLCASSSNRLAGDHYEQYFGPGTRLTVT.

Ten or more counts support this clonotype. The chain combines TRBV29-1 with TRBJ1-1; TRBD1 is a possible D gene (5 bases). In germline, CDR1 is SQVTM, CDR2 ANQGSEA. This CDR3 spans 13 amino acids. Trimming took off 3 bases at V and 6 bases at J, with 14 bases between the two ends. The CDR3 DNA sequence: TGCAGCGTTGAGATACGACGAGGGGCTGAAGCTTTCTTT. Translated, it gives CSVEIRRGAEAFF.

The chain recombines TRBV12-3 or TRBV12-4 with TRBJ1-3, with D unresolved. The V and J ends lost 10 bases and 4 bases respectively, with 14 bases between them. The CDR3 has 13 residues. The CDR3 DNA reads TGTGCCACCCGTCCGGGCGCAGGAAACACCATATATTTT. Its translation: CATRPGAGNTIYF.

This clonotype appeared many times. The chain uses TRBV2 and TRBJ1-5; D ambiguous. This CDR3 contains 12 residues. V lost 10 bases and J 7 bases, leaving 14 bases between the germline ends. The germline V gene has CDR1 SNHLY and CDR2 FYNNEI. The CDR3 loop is CATSEFTQPQHF. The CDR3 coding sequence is TGTGCCACCTCGGAATTCACGCAGCCCCAGCATTTT.

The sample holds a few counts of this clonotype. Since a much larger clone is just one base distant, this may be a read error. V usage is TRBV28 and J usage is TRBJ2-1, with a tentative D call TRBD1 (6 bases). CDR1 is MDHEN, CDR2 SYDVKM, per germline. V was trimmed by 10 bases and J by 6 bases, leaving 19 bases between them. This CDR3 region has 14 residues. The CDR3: CAIRDKGYLNEQFF. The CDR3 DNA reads TGTGCCATACGGGACAAGGGATACCTCAATGAGCAGTTCTTC.

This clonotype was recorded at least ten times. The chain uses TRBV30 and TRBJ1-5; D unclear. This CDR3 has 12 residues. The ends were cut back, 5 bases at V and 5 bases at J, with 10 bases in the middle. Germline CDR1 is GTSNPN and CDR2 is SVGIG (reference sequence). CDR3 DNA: TGTGCCTGGGCGATGGAGGATCAGCCCCAGCATTTT. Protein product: CAWAMEDQPQHF.

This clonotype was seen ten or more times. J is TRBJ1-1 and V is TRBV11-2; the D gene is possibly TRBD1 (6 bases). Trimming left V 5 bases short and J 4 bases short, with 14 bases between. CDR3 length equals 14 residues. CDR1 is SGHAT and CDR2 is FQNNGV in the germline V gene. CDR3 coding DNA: TGTGCCAGCAGCACGACGAGAGGGGGCACTGAAGCTTTCTTT. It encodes CASSTTRGGTEAFF.

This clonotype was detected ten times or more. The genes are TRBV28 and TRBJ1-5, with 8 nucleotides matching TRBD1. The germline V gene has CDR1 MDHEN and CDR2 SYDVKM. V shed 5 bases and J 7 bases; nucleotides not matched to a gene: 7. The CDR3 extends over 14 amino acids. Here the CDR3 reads CASSTSGGRQPQHF. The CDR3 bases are TGTGCCAGCAGTACGTCAGGGGGCAGACAGCCCCAGCATTTT.

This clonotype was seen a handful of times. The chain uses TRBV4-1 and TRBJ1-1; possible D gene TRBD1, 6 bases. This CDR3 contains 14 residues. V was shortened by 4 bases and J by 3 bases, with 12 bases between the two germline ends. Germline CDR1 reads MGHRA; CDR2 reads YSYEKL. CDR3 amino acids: CASSPPYRDTEAFF. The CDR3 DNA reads TGCGCCAGCAGCCCGCCGTACAGGGACACTGAAGCTTTCTTT.